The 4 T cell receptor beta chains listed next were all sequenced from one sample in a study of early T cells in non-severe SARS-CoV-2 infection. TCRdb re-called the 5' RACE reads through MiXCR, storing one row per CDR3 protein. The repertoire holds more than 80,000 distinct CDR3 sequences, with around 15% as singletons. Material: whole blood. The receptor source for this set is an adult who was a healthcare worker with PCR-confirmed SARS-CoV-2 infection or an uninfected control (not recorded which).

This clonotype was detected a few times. The CDR3 region has the DNA TGTGCCAGCAGTGGGCCGGGAGGTGGAAGCAATCAGCCCCAGCATTTT. It yields the protein CASSGPGGGSNQPQHF. This chain uses TRBV25-1 with TRBJ1-5; unclear D gene. CDR1 MGHDK and CDR2 SYGVNS come from the germline V gene. This CDR3 region has 16 residues. Trimming cost V 4 bases and J 1 base, with 14 bases left between them.

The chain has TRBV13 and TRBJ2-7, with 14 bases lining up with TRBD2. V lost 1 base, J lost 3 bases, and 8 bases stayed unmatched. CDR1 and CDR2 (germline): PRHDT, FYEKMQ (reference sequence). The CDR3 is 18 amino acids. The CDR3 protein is CASSLVGTSGSWGYEQYF. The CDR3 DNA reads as TGTGCCAGCAGCTTAGTGGGGACTAGCGGGAGTTGGGGCTACGAGCAGTACTTC.

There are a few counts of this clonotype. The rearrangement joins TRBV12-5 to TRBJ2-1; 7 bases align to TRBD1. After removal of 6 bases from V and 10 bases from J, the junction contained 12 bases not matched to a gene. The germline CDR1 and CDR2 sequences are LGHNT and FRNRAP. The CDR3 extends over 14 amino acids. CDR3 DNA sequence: TGTGCTAGTGGGTTTGTAGGGGGCGGGCAAGAGCAGTTCTTC. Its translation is CASGFVGGGQEQFF.

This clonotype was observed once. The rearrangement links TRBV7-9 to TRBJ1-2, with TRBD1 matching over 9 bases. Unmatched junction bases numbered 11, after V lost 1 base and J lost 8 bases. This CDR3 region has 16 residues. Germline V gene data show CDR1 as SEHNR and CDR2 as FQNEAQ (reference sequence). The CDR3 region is CASSLEGTGFDSGYTF. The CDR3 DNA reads TGTGCCAGCAGCTTAGAAGGGACAGGGTTTGACTCGGGCTACACCTTC.